These 17 T cell receptor beta chains were all obtained from the same sample, sequenced in a study of control samples from healthy donors and cancer patients. Method: immunoSEQ multiplex PCR; TCRdb's copy keeps in-frame clones and lacks some. This sample carries approximately 97,000 clones, about 91% of them seen once, and the ten largest clones take about 2.5%. Sequenced: blood. Every receptor here comes from a woman between 18 and 30 years old in good health.

The rearrangement uses TRBV19 and TRBJ1-1, with D perhaps matching TRBD1 (6 bases). The ends were cut back, 5 bases at V and 0 bases at J, with 13 bases in the middle. Per germline, CDR1 LNHDA and CDR2 SQIVND (reference sequence). This CDR3 comprises 15 residues. The CDR3 sequence: CASSVFGGLNTEAFF. The CDR3 nucleotides are TGTGCCAGTAGTGTCTTTGGGGGCCTGAACACTGAAGCTTTCTTT.

This chain uses TRBV5-1 with TRBJ1-1, with TRBD1 matching 8 bases. CDR1 and CDR2 from the germline V gene are SGHRS and YFSETQ. The CDR3 runs to 13 residues. Losses at the gene ends were 2 bases for V and 6 bases for J; bases not matched to a gene: 3. This CDR3 is CASSFQGAPEAFF. The CDR3 DNA reads as TGCGCCAGCAGCTTCCAGGGGGCCCCTGAAGCTTTCTTT.

The chain has TRBV10-3 and TRBJ1-1, with TRBD1 identical over 7 bases. The CDR3 totals 14 residues. CDR1 and CDR2 from the germline V gene are ENHRY and SYGVKD. Trimming at V came to 6 bases and at J to 1 base, leaving 5 bases not matched to a gene. In DNA form, the CDR3 reads TGTGCCATCAGCCGGACAGGCTCGAACACTGAAGCTTTCTTT. Translating gives CAISRTGSNTEAFF.

V gene TRBV30 combines with J gene TRBJ1-1; a weak D match, TRBD1 (5 bases). The CDR3 runs to 13 residues. Germline lookup yields CDR1 GTSNPN and CDR2 SVGIG (reference sequence). The V and J ends lost 8 bases and 5 bases respectively, with 18 bases between them. CDR3 DNA sequence: TGTGCCACCAAGGGCGGTGGGGGGACTGAAGCTTTCTTT. Amino acid sequence: CATKGGGGTEAFF.

The CDR3 nucleotides are TGTGCCAGCAGCTTGTTGGGGAACACCGGGGAGCTGTTTTTT. Translated: CASSLLGNTGELFF. The chain uses TRBV5-8 and TRBJ2-2, with D unclear. CDR3 size: 14 residues. Germline values: CDR1 SGHTS, CDR2 YDEGEE. V was cut by 1 base and J by 1 base, with 5 bases left in between.

CDR3 DNA: TGTGCCAGCAGTTCCCGAGGGGGGGATGAAAAACTGTTTTTT. It translates to CASSSRGGDEKLFF. This chain uses TRBV28 with TRBJ1-4; perhaps TRBD1 as D (6 bases). This CDR3 is 14 amino acids long. Germline V CDR1 and CDR2: MDHEN, SYDVKM. V was trimmed by 4 bases and J by 6 bases, leaving 12 bases between them.

V is TRBV4-1 and J is TRBJ1-3; D not resolved. Germline CDR1 MGHRA, CDR2 YSYEKL. The CDR3 is 13 residues long. V was clipped by 0 bases and J by 8 bases, with 8 bases between them. CDR3 in DNA: TGCGCCAGCAGCCAAGATTCGTGGGACACCATATATTTT. Encoded protein: CASSQDSWDTIYF.

The V and J genes are TRBV6-5 and TRBJ1-5; D call uncertain. Germline V gene sequence: CDR1 MNHEY, CDR2 SVGAGI. CDR3 length: 14 amino acids. The V end was cut by 3 bases, the J end by 2 bases, with 8 bases between. The CDR3 here is CASSYARGNQPQHF. In DNA, the CDR3 is TGTGCCAGCAGTTATGCAAGGGGCAATCAGCCCCAGCATTTT.

The CDR3 DNA reads TGTGCCAGCGAAAACAGGGGGGGAGAGGAAAAACTGTTTTTT. Its translation: CASENRGGEEKLFF. The chain couples TRBV2 to TRBJ1-4, with TRBD1 matching 8 bases. Trimming removed 8 bases from V and 8 bases from J; junction bases left unmatched: 10. The length of the CDR3 is 14 residues. CDR1 and CDR2 from the germline V gene are SNHLY and FYNNEI.

The gene calls are TRBV30 and TRBJ1-2, with D uncertain. The CDR3 is 13 amino acids. CDR1 and CDR2 from the germline V gene are GTSNPN and SVGIG (reference sequence). With 2 bases removed from V and 2 bases from J, the gap between germline ends came to 9 bases. CDR3: CAWSFIGNYGYTF. The DNA for the CDR3 is TGTGCCTGGAGTTTTATAGGGAACTATGGCTACACCTTC.

V is TRBV5-8 and J is TRBJ1-1; D might be TRBD1 (6 bases). V was cut by 3 bases and J by 5 bases, with 20 bases left in between. Per the germline V gene, CDR1 is SGHTS and CDR2 is YDEGEE. This CDR3 region has 16 residues. In DNA, the CDR3 is TGTGCCAGCAGCTCCTACAGGGTAGGAGCTAGAACTGAAGCTTTCTTT. As protein: CASSSYRVGARTEAFF.

This chain uses TRBV18 with TRBJ1-3; D is possibly TRBD1 (5 bases). This CDR3 has 13 amino acids. V lost 3 bases, J lost 2 bases, and 5 bases lay in between. Germline V gene sequence: CDR1 KGHSH, CDR2 LQKENI. CDR3 bases: TGTGCCAGCTCACCGGGACCTGGAAACACCATATATTTT. Its protein product is CASSPGPGNTIYF.

This chain links TRBV4-3 with TRBJ2-1; D is unresolved. V was pared by 1 base and J by 4 bases, with 11 bases between. The CDR3 loop spans 15 amino acids. Germline-derived CDR1 and CDR2 are LGHNA and YSLEER. The CDR3 nucleotides read TGCGCCAGCAGCCAAGCTCTAAAGACGTACAATGAGCAGTTCTTC. It is translated as CASSQALKTYNEQFF.

The V gene is TRBV24-1, the J gene TRBJ1-4; no definite D call. V lost 7 bases, J lost 0 bases, and 11 bases lay in between. CDR3 size: 15 residues. Germline V gives CDR1 KGHDR, CDR2 SFDVKD. The CDR3 is CATRSNSATNEKLFF. The CDR3 nucleotides read TGTGCCACCAGAAGTAACAGCGCAACTAATGAAAAACTGTTTTTT.

The rearrangement uses TRBV4-1 and TRBJ2-1, with 7 bases that match TRBD2. Trimming at V came to 4 bases and at J to 7 bases, leaving 7 bases not matched to a gene. The CDR3 length is 14 residues. The germline V gene encodes CDR1 MGHRA and CDR2 YSYEKL. CDR3 nucleotides: TGCGCCAGCAGCCTTGTCCCGGGGGGAAATGAGCAGTTCTTC. Amino acid sequence: CASSLVPGGNEQFF.

V and J are TRBV21-1 and TRBJ2-5. TRBV21-1 is noted as a pseudogene. This CDR3 contains 15 residues. The CDR3 reads CASSKGAGGEETQYF. CDR3 DNA: TGTGCCAGCAGCAAAGGCGCAGGGGGGGAAGAGACCCAGTACTTC.

CDR3 residues: CATSRGNNSPLHF. The DNA for the CDR3 is TGTGCCACCAGCAGAGGGAATAATTCACCCCTCCACTTT. This chain connects TRBV15 to TRBJ1-6; no definite D call. V was cut by 1 base and J by 5 bases, with 3 bases left in between. Germline V gives CDR1 LNHNV, CDR2 YYDKDF (reference sequence). The CDR3 sequence is 13 residues long.